This entry concerns a single T cell receptor (beta chain). The source of the sample is a study of blood T cell repertoires in COVID-19. Study information: The United States, Italy and Spain were the sources of the acute and convalescent COVID-19 samples.

CDR1 MNHNY and CDR2 SVGAGI come from the germline V gene (reference sequence). The trim removed 6 bases at V and 7 bases at J, leaving 8 bases unmatched. The CDR3 covers 15 residues. Clones were read by immunoSEQ multiplex PCR, and TCRdb kept only the in-frame ones, dropping some. The sample shows more than 200,000 clones, approximately 80% of them seen only once. This receptor was identified in a woman older than 75 with active or convalescent COVID-19. The sequenced sample consisted of peripheral blood. The chain joins TRBV6-6 to TRBJ1-5; 11 positions agree with TRBD1. The CDR3 here is CASRAGQGAGQPQHF. CDR3 coding DNA: TGTGCCAGCAGGGCCGGACAGGGGGCCGGACAGCCCCAGCATTTT.